Shown below are 25 T cell receptor beta chains from a single sample sequenced in a study of Ad26.COV2.S vaccination and SARS-CoV-2 variants. Sample treatment: 15 to 20 received Ad26.COV2.S at low or high dose, single or two shots; about 5 received placebo; per-sample allocation not given. On day 63 after the first injection, vaccine and placebo recipients gave samples. Profiling relied on immunoSEQ multiplex PCR, and the TCRdb table lists in-frame clones only, not all of them. Found here are about 280,000 clones, 87% of them singletons; the top ten hold under 4%. Sample: peripheral blood, taken in a trial of Ad26.COV2.S vaccine versus placebo. The receptors come from a person aged 18-65 years who received the Ad26.COV2.S COVID-19 vaccine or a placebo.

This chain links TRBV5-1 with TRBJ2-7; possibly TRBD1 for D (5 bases). The CDR3 consists of 15 residues. Per germline, CDR1 SGHRS and CDR2 YFSETQ. V lost 0 bases and J 6 bases, leaving 16 bases between the germline ends. The CDR3 here is CASSLESRGLGEQYF. The DNA of the CDR3 is TGCGCCAGCAGCTTGGAGTCTAGGGGCCTTGGCGAGCAGTACTTC.

The chain's CDR3 is CASSLERRNYGYTF. CDR3 nucleotides: TGTGCCAGCAGCTTGGAGCGGCGAAACTATGGCTACACCTTC. The V and J genes are TRBV5-5 and TRBJ1-2; D gene unclear. The CDR3 covers 14 residues. Between the trimmed V and J ends, which lost 0 bases and 2 bases, there was a span of 8 bases. Germline V gene data show CDR1 as SGHKS and CDR2 as YYEKEE (reference sequence).

This sequence joins TRBV4-3 and TRBJ2-3, with TRBD2 identical over 9 bases. The CDR3 is 18 amino acids. V trimming: 1 base; J trimming: 0 bases; junction bases outside the gene matches: 8. Looked up from germline, CDR1 is LGHNA and CDR2 is YSLEER. As DNA, the CDR3 is TGCGCCAGCAGCCAAGTGAATCGACTAGCGGATAGCACAGATACGCAGTATTTT. Translation gives CASSQVNRLADSTDTQYF.

The gene calls are TRBV15 and TRBJ2-2, with D maybe TRBD2 (5 bases). The CDR3 is 12 amino acids. The germline V gene encodes CDR1 LNHNV and CDR2 YYDKDF (reference sequence). Trimming took off 6 bases at V and 9 bases at J, with 11 bases between the two ends. Here the CDR3 reads CATRGEKRELFF. DNA for the CDR3: TGTGCCACCAGGGGAGAGAAAAGGGAGCTGTTTTTT.

The chain couples TRBV7-6 to TRBJ2-3; weak D call: TRBD1 (5 bases). There are 13 residues in the CDR3. V was pared by 5 bases and J by 4 bases, with 10 bases between. Germline CDR1 reads SGHVS; CDR2 reads FNYEAQ. The CDR3 loop reads CASSRGGADTQYF. The CDR3, as DNA: TGTGCCAGCAGCAGGGGCGGCGCAGATACGCAGTATTTT.

Turning to this clone: At one of its ends the junction is not consistent with the germline gene, which may arise from a read error. V gene TRBV5-8 combines with J gene TRBJ1-2, with a possible D match to TRBD1 (5 bases). The germline V gene has CDR1 SGHTS and CDR2 YDEGEE. The CDR3 extends over 10 amino acids. The DNA for the CDR3 is TGTGCCAGCAGTTCGACAGTTGTGACTTTC. Its protein product is CASSSTVVTF.

This chain links TRBV9 with TRBJ1-1; 8 nucleotides match TRBD1. This CDR3 contains 15 residues. J gave up 4 bases and V 2 bases, and 7 bases lay outside the gene matches. CDR1 is SGDLS, CDR2 YYNGEE, per germline. The CDR3 DNA sequence: TGTGCCAGCAGCGTTTTGACAGGGGTGGGCACTGAAGCTTTCTTT. Protein: CASSVLTGVGTEAFF. The full variable domain, in which reference TRBV9 and TRBJ1-1 provide the parts outside the CDR3, is DSGVTQTPKHLITATGQRVTLRCSPRSGDLSVYWYQQSLDQGLQFLIQYYNGEERAKGNILERFSAQQFPDLHSELNLSSLELGDSALYFCASSVLTGVGTEAFFGQGTRLTVV.

This chain uses TRBV4-2 with TRBJ2-7, with D perhaps TRBD2 (6 bases). Deletions cut 0 bases from V and 0 bases from J, with 12 bases between. The length of the CDR3 is 16 residues. Looked up from germline, CDR1 is LGHNA and CDR2 is YNFKEQ. The CDR3 is CASSQDLGSGSYEQYF. For the CDR3, the DNA is TGTGCCAGCAGCCAAGATTTGGGTAGCGGCTCCTACGAGCAGTACTTC.

The chain joins TRBV5-1 to TRBJ1-4; unclear D gene. Trimming left V 4 bases short and J 0 bases short, with 7 bases between. This CDR3 comprises 14 residues. Germline CDR1 SGHRS, CDR2 YFSETQ. CDR3 amino acids: CASSAQTTNEKLFF. The CDR3, as DNA: TGCGCCAGCAGCGCCCAAACAACTAATGAAAAACTGTTTTTT.

The CDR3 is CASGGLAGAQDTQYF. The CDR3 DNA reads as TGTGCCAGCGGGGGGCTAGCGGGAGCCCAGGATACGCAGTATTTT. The chain has TRBV2 and TRBJ2-3; 10 bases are a match to TRBD2. Unmatched junction bases numbered 11, after V lost 8 bases and J lost 6 bases. The CDR3 is 15 amino acids. Germline assignment: CDR1 SNHLY and CDR2 FYNNEI.

The V and J genes are TRBV10-2 and TRBJ2-6; D not certain. CDR3 length: 17 residues. V gave up 2 bases and J gave up 0 bases, with 11 bases separating them. Germline values: CDR1 WSHSY, CDR2 SAAADI. The CDR3 nucleotides are TGCGCCAGCAGTGAGGGACCGATAAACTCTGGGGCCAACGTCCTGACTTTC. It encodes CASSEGPINSGANVLTF.

The chain employs TRBV6-2 or TRBV6-3 and TRBJ2-7, with TRBD1 matching 7 bases. V shed 6 bases and J 2 bases; nucleotides not matched to a gene: 10. There are 15 residues in the CDR3. Per the germline V gene, CDR1 is MNHEY and CDR2 is SVGEGT. CDR3 protein: CASSEMTGSTYEQYF. CDR3 nucleotides: TGTGCCAGCAGCGAGATGACAGGGTCGACCTACGAGCAGTACTTC.

The rearrangement uses TRBV30 and TRBJ1-2; 7 nucleotides agree with TRBD1. CDR1 is GTSNPN and CDR2 is SVGIG in the germline V gene (reference sequence). The CDR3 length is 12 residues. The junction had 3 bases not matched to a gene; V was cut back by 1 base and J by 7 bases. The CDR3 spells CAWSENRGGYTF. The CDR3 nucleotides are TGTGCCTGGAGTGAAAACAGGGGTGGCTACACCTTC.

The chain recombines TRBV6-4 with TRBJ1-3, with no clear D. This CDR3 has 11 amino acids. The germline V gene has CDR1 MRHNA and CDR2 SNTAGT. Trimming took 10 bases from V and 3 from J, leaving 7 bases between them. The CDR3: CAIVFGNTIYF. The CDR3 DNA follows: TGTGCCATCGTTTTTGGAAACACCATATATTTT.

This clone occurred once. The rearrangement uses TRBV7-2 and TRBJ1-2; tentative D call: TRBD1 (5 bases). V was shortened by 5 bases and J by 8 bases, with 15 bases between the two germline ends. The CDR3 length is 13 residues. CDR1 is SGHTA and CDR2 is FQGNSA in the germline V gene. CDR3 protein: CASSPIRGRGYTF. The CDR3 DNA follows: TGTGCCAGCAGCCCCATCCGGGGGAGAGGCTACACCTTC.

The rearrangement joins TRBV6-5 to TRBJ1-3, with D unresolved. Trimming removed 6 bases from V and 4 bases from J, with 7 bases in between. The CDR3 consists of 12 residues. Germline V gene sequence: CDR1 MNHEY, CDR2 SVGAGI. In DNA, the CDR3 is TGTGCCAGCAGCCGGTGGGGAAACACCATATATTTT. It specifies CASSRWGNTIYF.

The chain couples TRBV28 to TRBJ1-3, with D unclear. V was shortened by 10 bases and J by 5 bases, with 21 bases between the two germline ends. CDR3 length: 15 residues. Germline values: CDR1 MDHEN, CDR2 SYDVKM. The CDR3: CATLPDTAWRNTIYF. CDR3 DNA sequence: TGTGCCACCCTTCCCGACACGGCCTGGCGAAACACCATATATTTT. The complete variable domain, with remaining parts taken from reference TRBV28 and TRBJ1-3, reads DVKVTQSSRYLVKRTGEKVFLECVQDMDHENMFWYRQDPGLGLRLIYFSYDVKMKEKGDIPEGYSVSREKKERFSLILESASTNQTSMYLCATLPDTAWRNTIYFGEGSWLTVV.

The chain combines TRBV4-1 with TRBJ2-2; no definite D call. Germline values: CDR1 MGHRA, CDR2 YSYEKL. Trimming took off 1 base at V and 4 bases at J, with 13 bases between the two ends. This CDR3 spans 16 amino acids. Here the CDR3 reads CASSQVPETPTGELFF. CDR3 bases: TGCGCCAGCAGCCAAGTGCCCGAGACCCCCACCGGGGAGCTGTTTTTT.

The CDR3 region is CASSLVGWREGTYNEQFF. In nucleotides, the CDR3 is TGTGCCAGCAGCCTCGTGGGGTGGCGGGAGGGGACCTACAATGAGCAGTTCTTC. The chain employs TRBV7-9 and TRBJ2-1; 9 bases agree with TRBD2. This CDR3 spans 18 amino acids. J gave up 2 bases and V 5 bases, and 13 bases lay outside the gene matches. Germline lookup yields CDR1 SEHNR and CDR2 FQNEAQ (reference sequence).

This rearrangement joins TRBV25-1 to TRBJ1-1; 11 positions agree with TRBD1. V was clipped by 1 base and J by 11 bases; unmatched bases: 6. Germline CDR1 reads MGHDK; CDR2 reads SYGVNS. The CDR3 extends over 14 amino acids. The CDR3, as DNA: TGTGCCAGCAGTGAATTTGGGACAGGGGGTGTGGCTTTCTTT. This translates into CASSEFGTGGVAFF. Combining the CDR3 with reference TRBV25-1 and TRBJ1-1 gives the whole variable domain EADIYQTPRYLVIGTGKKITLECSQTMGHDKMYWYQQDPGMELHLIHYSYGVNSTEKGDLSSESTVSRIRTEHFPLTLESARPSHTSQYLCASSEFGTGGVAFFGQGTRLTVV.

The sample holds one count of this clone. The chain couples TRBV27 to TRBJ1-5, with D unresolved. This CDR3 has 13 amino acids. The V end was cut by 3 bases, the J end by 2 bases, with 5 bases between. Germline CDR1 MNHEY, CDR2 SMNVEV (reference sequence). CDR3 sequence: CASSFARNQPQHF. The CDR3 DNA follows: TGTGCCAGCAGTTTCGCACGCAATCAGCCCCAGCATTTT.

The chain joins TRBV11-3 to TRBJ2-6, with D tentatively TRBD2 (5 bases). V gave up 9 bases and J gave up 0 bases, with 12 bases separating them. The CDR3 loop spans 15 amino acids. Germline V gene data show CDR1 as SGHNT and CDR2 as YENEEA. The CDR3 bases are TGTGCCAGTCCCCCGGGGAGCTCTGGGGCCAACGTCCTGACTTTC. Encoded protein: CASPPGSSGANVLTF. The full variable domain, rest sourced from reference TRBV11-3 and TRBJ2-6, is EAGVVQSPRYKIIEKKQPVAFWCNPISGHNTLYWYLQNLGQGPELLIRYENEEAVDDSQLPKDRFSAERLKGVDSTLKIQPAELGDSAVYLCASPPGSSGANVLTFGAGSRLTVL.

The V and J genes are TRBV5-5 and TRBJ1-2; D might be TRBD1 (5 bases). Germline CDR1 is SGHKS and CDR2 is YYEKEE (reference sequence). The CDR3 totals 14 residues. V lost 0 bases, J lost 7 bases, and 13 bases lay in between. The CDR3 DNA reads as TGTGCCAGCAGCTTGGAGCAAGGGACCTCTGGCTACACCTTC. The encoded protein is CASSLEQGTSGYTF.

V gene TRBV3-1 (or the pseudogene TRBV3-2) combines with J gene TRBJ2-3; TRBD1 aligns across 9 bases. Germline V gene sequence: CDR1 LGHDT, CDR2 YNNKEL (reference sequence). This CDR3 is 19 amino acids long. Losses at the gene ends were 0 bases for V and 2 bases for J; bases not matched to a gene: 12. The CDR3 region has the DNA TGTGCCAGCAGCCAAGAAAGGACAGGGGTTTGGTGGGCCACAGATACGCAGTATTTT. It is translated as CASSQERTGVWWATDTQYF.

The chain employs TRBV3-1 (or the pseudogene TRBV3-2) and TRBJ2-7; unclear D gene. Trimming stripped 2 bases from V and 6 bases from J, with 8 bases between. The CDR3 covers 12 residues. Germline CDR1 is LGHDT and CDR2 is YNNKEL (reference sequence). CDR3 sequence reads: CASSQIGGEQYF. The CDR3 DNA reads TGTGCCAGCAGCCAAATAGGCGGCGAGCAGTACTTC.